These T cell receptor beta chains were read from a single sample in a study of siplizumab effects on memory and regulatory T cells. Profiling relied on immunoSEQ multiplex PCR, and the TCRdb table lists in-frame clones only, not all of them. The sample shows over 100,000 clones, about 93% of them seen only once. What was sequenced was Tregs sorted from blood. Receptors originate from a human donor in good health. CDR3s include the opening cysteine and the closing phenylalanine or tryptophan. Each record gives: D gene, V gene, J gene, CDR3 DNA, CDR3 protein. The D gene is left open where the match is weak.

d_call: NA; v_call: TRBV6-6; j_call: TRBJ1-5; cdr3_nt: TGTGCCAGCAGTTACGCGGGGGCGCACAATCAGCCCCAGCATTTT; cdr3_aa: CASSYAGAHNQPQHF
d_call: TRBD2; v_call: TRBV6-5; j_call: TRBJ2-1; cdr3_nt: TGTGCCAGCAGTTACTTACTAGCGGGCGGTGAGCAGTTCTTC; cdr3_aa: CASSYLLAGGEQFF
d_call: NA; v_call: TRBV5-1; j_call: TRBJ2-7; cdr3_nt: TGCGCCAGCAGCTTGGCCCCGGGACCGGGATCCTACGAGCAGTACTTC; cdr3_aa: CASSLAPGPGSYEQYF
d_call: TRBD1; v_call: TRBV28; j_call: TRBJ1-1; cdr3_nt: TGTGCCAGCAGTTTAGGGGACAGGCCTATGAACACTGAAGCTTTCTTT; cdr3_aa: CASSLGDRPMNTEAFF
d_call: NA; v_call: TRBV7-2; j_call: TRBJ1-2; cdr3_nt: TGTGCTTCTTACAACTATGGCTACACCTTC; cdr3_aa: CASYNYGYTF
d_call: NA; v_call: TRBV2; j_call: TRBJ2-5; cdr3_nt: TGTGCCAGCAGTGCCGAGGGGGGATCGGTGGAGACCCAGTACTTC; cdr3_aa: CASSAEGGSVETQYF
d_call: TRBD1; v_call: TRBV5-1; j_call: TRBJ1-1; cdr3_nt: TGCGCCAGCAGCCGCACAGGGGAGACTGAAGCTTTCTTT; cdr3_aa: CASSRTGETEAFF
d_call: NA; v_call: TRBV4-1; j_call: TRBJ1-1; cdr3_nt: TGCGCCAGCAGCCGAAACCGGGGGGACACTGAAGCTTTCTTT; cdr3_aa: CASSRNRGDTEAFF
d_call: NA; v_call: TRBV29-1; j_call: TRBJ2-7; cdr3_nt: TGCAGCGTTGGGGGTCATCTTGGCTACGAGCAGTACTTC; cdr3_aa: CSVGGHLGYEQYF
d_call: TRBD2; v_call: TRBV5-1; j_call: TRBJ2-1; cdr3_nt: TGCGCCAGCAGCTCCCTGGCGGGGGGGCCCAATGAGCAGTTCTTC; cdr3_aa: CASSSLAGGPNEQFF
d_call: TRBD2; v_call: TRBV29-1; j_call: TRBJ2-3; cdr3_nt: TGCAGCGTTGGGACTAGCGATTCGGTTACGCAGTATTTT; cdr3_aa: CSVGTSDSVTQYF
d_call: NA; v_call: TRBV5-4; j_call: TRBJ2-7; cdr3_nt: TGTGCCAGCAGCTTGTCAAACACGGATATGGGCTTC; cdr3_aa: CASSLSNTDMGF
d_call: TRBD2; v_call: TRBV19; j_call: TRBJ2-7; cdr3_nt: TGTGCCTCAACGCCGGGACTAACGAACTCCTACGAGCAGTACTTC; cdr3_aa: CASTPGLTNSYEQYF
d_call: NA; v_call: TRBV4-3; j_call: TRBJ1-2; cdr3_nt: TGCGCCAGCAGCCAAGTGTCACAGGCTAACTATGGCTACACCTTC; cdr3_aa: CASSQVSQANYGYTF
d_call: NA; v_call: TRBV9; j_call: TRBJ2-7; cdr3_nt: TGTGCCAGCAGCGTAGACCCGGGGTGGGGCGAGCAGTACTTC; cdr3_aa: CASSVDPGWGEQYF
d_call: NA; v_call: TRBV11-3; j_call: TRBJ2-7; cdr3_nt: TGTGCCAGCAGCTTAGTAGGAGTGGGCGAGCAGTACTTC; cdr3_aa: CASSLVGVGEQYF